This T cell receptor (delta chain) was observed in a study of Vδ1+ human thymocytes. Regarding the study as a whole: Highly polyclonal TRG and TRD repertoires with Gaussian CDR3 length distributions appeared in thymus.

This clone has a handful of counts. The antigen remains unidentified. The germline V and J ends were trimmed by 5 bases and 2 bases, with 12 bases remaining between them. The CDR3 loop spans 14 amino acids. The germline gives CDR1 TSWWSYY, CDR2 QGS. Sequences come from RNA converted to cDNA by reverse transcription. The CDR3 regions were amplified by multiplex PCR from V-gene primers to a constant-region primer. TCRdb applied CATT to the multiplex PCR reads for clone calling. Of about 73,000 delta-chain clones in the sample, about 35% are singletons; the top ten hold roughly 0.25%. Sequencing input: Vdelta1+ gamma-delta thymocytes from the thymus. Subset meaning: FACS-sorted CD3+ TCRalphabeta- TCRVdelta1+ TCRVdelta2- thymocytes. The gene calls are TRDV1 and TRDJ1; TRDD3 might be the D (5 bases). The TCR was taken from a boy in the first two years of life who had congenital heart surgery. In DNA form, the CDR3 reads TGTGCTCTTGGGAAGGGGACGATGACCGATAAACTCATCTTT. The encoded protein is CALGKGTMTDKLIF.